This T cell receptor (beta chain) was observed in a study of radiation and T cells in renal cell carcinoma. V shed 4 bases and J 6 bases; nucleotides not matched to a gene: 5. CDR3 length: 15 residues. CDR1 is MNHNY, CDR2 SVGAGI, per germline (reference sequence). Time point here: blood 2 weeks post-SBRT. Treatment given: 15 Gy SBRT to primary tumor, nephrectomy 4 weeks later. Sequenced by immunoSEQ multiplex PCR; TCRdb stores in-frame clones only, minus some. The profile shows 120,000 or so clones, about four fifths of them singletons. This receptor was taken from a man between 45 and 60 years old with renal cell carcinoma. The chain joins TRBV6-6 to TRBJ2-1; 11 bases are a match to TRBD1. This specimen consisted of blood, obtained from a patient whose treatment included radiotherapy and nephrectomy. Here the CDR3 reads CASSSGQGAINEQFF. CDR3 nucleotide sequence: TGTGCCAGCAGTTCCGGACAGGGGGCGATCAATGAGCAGTTCTTC.